The subject of this entry is one T cell receptor beta chain. This sample stems from a study of cytomegalovirus exposure and HLA in healthy donors. Germline CDR1 reads GTSNPN; CDR2 reads SVGIG (reference sequence). CDR3 length: 17 residues. The V gene end was trimmed by 0 bases and the J gene end by 4 bases; junction bases not matched to a gene: 8. Primers: 60 Vbeta forward and 13 Jbeta reverse. Data came from immunoSEQ multiplex PCR; TCRdb stores just in-frame clones and leaves some out. The table has about 150,000 clones, about 68% seen once. The TCR comes from a man aged 18-30 years in good health and CMV-seronegative. The chain employs TRBV30 and TRBJ2-1; 11 positions match TRBD2. Sequences were obtained from PBMCs. CDR3 loop: CAWSVGALAGGYNEQFF. The CDR3 DNA reads as TGTGCCTGGAGTGTGGGGGCCCTAGCGGGAGGATACAATGAGCAGTTCTTC.